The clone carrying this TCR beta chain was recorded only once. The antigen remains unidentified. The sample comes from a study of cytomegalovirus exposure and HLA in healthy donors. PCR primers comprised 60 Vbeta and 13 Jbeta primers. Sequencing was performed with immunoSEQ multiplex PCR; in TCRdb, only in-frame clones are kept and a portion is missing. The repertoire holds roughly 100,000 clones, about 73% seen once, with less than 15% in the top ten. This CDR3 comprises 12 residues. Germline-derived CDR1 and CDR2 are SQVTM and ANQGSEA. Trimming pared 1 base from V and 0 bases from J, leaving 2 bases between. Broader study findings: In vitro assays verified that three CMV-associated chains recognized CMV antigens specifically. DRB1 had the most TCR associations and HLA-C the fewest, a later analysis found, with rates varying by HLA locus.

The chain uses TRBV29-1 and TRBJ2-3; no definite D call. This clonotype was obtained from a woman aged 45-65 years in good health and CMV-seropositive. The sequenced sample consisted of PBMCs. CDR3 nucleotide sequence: TGCAGCGTTGAAGCTAGCACAGATACGCAGTATTTT. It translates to CSVEASTDTQYF.